These 22 T cell receptor beta chains originate from one sample sequenced in a study of T-cell reconstitution after alpha-beta-depleted transplantation in children. Unique molecular identifiers were used in preparing the TCRbeta library. TCRdb reprocessed the PCR reads via MiXCR and lists one record per CDR3 protein. This repertoire shows about 870,000 distinct CDR3 sequences, 16% found once; its top ten account for approximately 4.5%. This specimen was PBMCs, mostly from graft donor cells, taken 360 days after TCRalphabeta/CD19-depleted stem cell transplant. These receptors were collected from a male patient younger than 18 who had a stem cell transplant for acute lymphoblastic leukemia, so the T cells may come from the graft donor.

The chain combines TRBV27 with TRBJ2-1, with 9 bases matching TRBD1. Germline trimming cut 7 bases from V and 2 bases from J; bases unmatched to any gene: 9. The CDR3 extends over 16 amino acids. Per germline, CDR1 MNHEY and CDR2 SMNVEV (reference sequence). The DNA for the CDR3 is TGTGCCAGCACCGATATGGGACAGGGCCCCTACAATGAGCAGTTCTTC. As protein: CASTDMGQGPYNEQFF.

This chain links TRBV27 with TRBJ1-2; the match to TRBD1 covers 7 bases. This CDR3 region has 14 residues. The germline V gene has CDR1 MNHEY and CDR2 SMNVEV (reference sequence). V gave up 5 bases and J gave up 8 bases; unmatched junction bases: 11. The CDR3 is CASSPAPGGKGYTF. CDR3 sequence (DNA): TGTGCCAGCAGTCCCGCCCCAGGGGGGAAAGGCTACACCTTC.

This clonotype has just a few counts. The rearrangement joins TRBV11-2 to TRBJ2-1, with 7 bases lining up with TRBD2. There are 18 residues in the CDR3. Germline lookup yields CDR1 SGHAT and CDR2 FQNNGV. The ends lost 1 base at V and 0 bases at J; junction bases unmatched: 9. The CDR3 DNA is TGTGCCAGCAGCTTAGGCCGGACTAGTGGTCCCTCCTACAATGAGCAGTTCTTC. It encodes CASSLGRTSGPSYNEQFF. The variable domain in full, completed from reference TRBV11-2 and TRBJ2-1, reads EAGVAQSPRYKIIEKRQSVAFWCNPISGHATLYWYQQILGQGPKLLIQFQNNGVVDDSQLPKDRFSAERLKGVDSTLKIQPAKLEDSAVYLCASSLGRTSGPSYNEQFFGPGTRLTVL.

This chain links TRBV15 with TRBJ1-1, with unresolved D. The germline gives CDR1 LNHNV, CDR2 YYDKDF (reference sequence). There are 13 residues in the CDR3. Trimming took off 3 bases at V and 10 bases at J, with 15 bases between the two ends. The DNA of the CDR3 is TGTGCCACCAGCAGCCCCCTCTTCCTAGGAGCTTTCTTT. It yields the protein CATSSPLFLGAFF.

This clonotype came up a few times. V gene TRBV20-1 combines with J gene TRBJ1-1; TRBD1 aligns across 8 bases. CDR3 length: 13 amino acids. Trimming took 4 bases from V and 1 from J; bases not matched to a gene: 2. Germline V gene data show CDR1 as DFQATT and CDR2 as SNEGSKA (reference sequence). The CDR3 DNA reads as TGCAGTGCTACAGGGGGCGCGAACACTGAAGCTTTCTTT. As protein: CSATGGANTEAFF.

This clonotype was observed many times. CDR3 in DNA: TGTGCCAGCAGGGACAGGGGCGAGCAGTACTTC. Translation gives CASRDRGEQYF. The J gene is TRBJ2-7, the V gene TRBV27; TRBD1 matches 9 bases. Germline V lookup: CDR1 MNHEY, CDR2 SMNVEV (reference sequence). The CDR3 loop spans 11 amino acids. V was pared by 6 bases and J by 6 bases, with 0 bases of the junction left unmatched.

This chain uses TRBV21-1 with TRBJ1-5; the table's D call, TRBD1, was not checked against the DNA. TRBV21-1 is a pseudogene segment. This CDR3 is 15 amino acids long. CDR3: CASNLRDRVNQPQHF. The CDR3 nucleotides are TGTGCCAGCAACCTCCGGGACAGGGTCAATCAGCCCCAGCATTTT.

This clonotype was observed at least ten times. The rearrangement joins TRBV28 to TRBJ2-3; 9 bases agree with TRBD2. From germline, CDR1 is MDHEN and CDR2 SYDVKM. The CDR3 contains 16 residues. V was pared by 5 bases and J by 4 bases, with 10 bases of the junction left unmatched. DNA of the CDR3: TGTGCCAGCAGTCGCCCTGGAGCGGGAGGTTCAGATACGCAGTATTTT. This translates into CASSRPGAGGSDTQYF.

This clonotype was seen only a few times. The genes are TRBV20-1 and TRBJ2-7, with 14 positions matching TRBD2. V lost 3 bases and J lost 8; bases outside the gene matches: 9. CDR1 is DFQATT and CDR2 is SNEGSKA in the germline V gene (reference sequence). This CDR3 region has 15 residues. CDR3 amino acids: CSASTGLAGVGKQYF. DNA of the CDR3: TGCAGTGCTAGCACGGGACTAGCGGGGGTAGGGAAGCAGTACTTC.

This chain connects TRBV5-1 to TRBJ2-5, with 7 bases lining up with TRBD1. Germline CDR1 is SGHRS and CDR2 is YFSETQ. The CDR3 runs to 15 residues. The trim removed 3 bases at V and 1 base at J, leaving 6 bases unmatched. The CDR3: CASSSLQGIQETQYF. The CDR3 DNA follows: TGCGCCAGCAGCTCCCTACAGGGGATCCAAGAGACCCAGTACTTC.

This clonotype was found many times. The V gene is TRBV7-8, the J gene TRBJ2-7, with 8 bases lining up with TRBD2. The CDR3 runs to 17 residues. The junction had 15 bases not matched to a gene; V was cut back by 5 bases and J by 3 bases. CDR1 SGHVS and CDR2 FQNEAQ come from the germline V gene. CDR3 sequence (DNA): TGTGCCAGCAGCCCCCGGTTGGTAGGACTAGCCGTCTACGAGCAGTACTTC. Its protein is CASSPRLVGLAVYEQYF.

The rearrangement joins TRBV7-2 to TRBJ2-7; 7 bases are a match to TRBD2. V shed 5 bases, J shed 2 bases, and the junction held 9 bases outside the gene matches. Looked up from germline, CDR1 is SGHTA and CDR2 is FQGNSA. The CDR3 extends over 15 amino acids. The CDR3 here is CASSERPGLPYEQYF. CDR3 sequence (DNA): TGTGCCAGCAGCGAGAGACCGGGACTACCCTACGAGCAGTACTTC.

The V call is TRBV12-3 or TRBV12-4, the J call TRBJ1-2; a possible D gene is TRBD1 (6 bases). This CDR3 spans 14 amino acids. Trimming left V 6 bases short and J 8 bases short, with 19 bases between. CDR3 amino acids: CASSPGAGAGGYTF. The CDR3 bases are TGTGCCAGCAGCCCAGGAGCAGGGGCGGGAGGCTACACCTTC.

V usage is TRBV3-1 and J usage is TRBJ2-2; D not resolved. V was clipped by 5 bases and J by 8 bases, with 15 bases between them. Germline values: CDR1 LGHDT, CDR2 YNNKEL (reference sequence). This CDR3 is 14 amino acids long. This CDR3 reads CASSTGPFVGELFF. The DNA for the CDR3 is TGTGCCAGCAGCACCGGCCCATTTGTGGGGGAGCTGTTTTTT.

Only a few counts were recorded for this clonotype. The gene calls are TRBV20-1 and TRBJ2-2; D unresolved. This CDR3 is built from 15 residues. In germline, CDR1 is DFQATT, CDR2 SNEGSKA (reference sequence). V lost 6 bases and J lost 4, with 18 bases in between. CDR3: CSAHSGLDLTGELFF. CDR3 DNA sequence: TGCAGTGCGCACTCGGGCCTGGACCTCACCGGGGAGCTGTTTTTT.

V usage is TRBV5-1 and J usage is TRBJ2-7, with 11 bases lining up with TRBD2. Germline V gene data show CDR1 as SGHRS and CDR2 as YFSETQ. The CDR3 is made up of 16 amino acids. The V and J ends lost 1 base and 3 bases, in that order; junction bases with no gene match: 6. DNA for the CDR3: TGCGCCAGCAGCTTGTCTCCGGGACTAGCGGACTACGAGCAGTACTTC. Amino acid sequence: CASSLSPGLADYEQYF.

A few counts support this clonotype. This chain connects TRBV20-1 to TRBJ1-2; D unresolved. Trimming stripped 7 bases from V and 2 bases from J, with 14 bases between. The germline V gene has CDR1 DFQATT and CDR2 SNEGSKA (reference sequence). The CDR3 has 13 residues. The CDR3 sequence is CSGSGRLNYGYTF. The CDR3 DNA follows: TGCAGTGGTTCAGGACGGCTCAACTATGGCTACACCTTC.

V gene TRBV29-1 combines with J gene TRBJ2-6; a possible D gene is TRBD2 (6 bases). V dropped 6 bases and J dropped 4 bases, with 19 bases sitting between them. The germline CDR1 and CDR2 sequences are SQVTM and ANQGSEA. This CDR3 contains 16 residues. CDR3 loop: CSVGVRGITGANVLTF. For the CDR3, the DNA is TGCAGCGTGGGTGTCCGGGGGATCACAGGGGCCAACGTCCTGACTTTC.

Comment on this clonotype: A read error may explain this, as a much larger clone is one base away. The V and J genes are TRBV29-1 and TRBJ2-7; 9 nucleotides align to TRBD1. The ends lost 6 bases at V and 5 bases at J; junction bases unmatched: 11. Germline V gene data show CDR1 as SQVTM and CDR2 as ANQGSEA. This CDR3 region has 14 residues. Written as DNA, the CDR3 is TGCAGCGTCCTCGAACGGGACAGGGCCCACGAGCAGTACTTC. Residues: CSVLERDRAHEQYF.

This clonotype was seen at least ten times. This chain joins TRBV20-1 and TRBJ2-1; 9 bases agree with TRBD1. CDR1 is DFQATT and CDR2 is SNEGSKA in the germline V gene (reference sequence). The V and J ends lost 6 bases and 0 bases, in that order; junction bases with no gene match: 9. The CDR3 loop spans 16 amino acids. CDR3 protein: CSATPGTGSSYNEQFF. The CDR3 DNA follows: TGCAGTGCGACCCCCGGGACAGGGAGCTCCTACAATGAGCAGTTCTTC.

The chain carries TRBV6-1 and TRBJ2-5; D is unclear. Germline loops: CDR1 MNHNS, CDR2 SASEGT. V was shortened by 0 bases and J by 7 bases, with 12 bases between the two germline ends. This CDR3 is 14 amino acids long. Written as DNA, the CDR3 is TGTGCCAGCAGTGAAGCCGGCAGTAGATGGACCCAGTACTTC. It specifies CASSEAGSRWTQYF.

This clonotype was seen more than once but under ten times. The chain couples TRBV29-1 to TRBJ1-2; D remains ambiguous. This CDR3 contains 10 residues. Trimming shortened V by 8 bases and J by 4 bases, and 8 bases separated the two germline ends. Germline CDR1 and CDR2: SQVTM and ANQGSEA. The CDR3 protein is CSPRVYGYTF. The CDR3 DNA is TGCAGCCCCCGGGTCTATGGCTACACCTTC.